The next 2 T cell receptor beta chains were all read from a single sample in a study of blood T cell repertoires in COVID-19. Clones were read by immunoSEQ multiplex PCR, and TCRdb kept only the in-frame ones, dropping some. The table shows approximately 150,000 clones, with 84% occurring only once. Source material: peripheral blood. The source is a man younger than 45 with COVID-19, enrolled during active disease.

The chain joins TRBV15 to TRBJ2-2; 9 bases fit TRBD2. Trimming took 3 bases from V and 4 from J; bases not matched to a gene: 6. CDR3 length equals 16 residues. CDR1 and CDR2 (germline): LNHNV, YYDKDF (reference sequence). The CDR3 loop is CATSRTREGLTGELFF. The CDR3, as DNA: TGTGCCACCAGCAGGACGCGGGAGGGGCTCACCGGGGAGCTGTTTTTT.

The gene calls are TRBV6-5 and TRBJ2-7; possible D gene TRBD1, 5 bases. CDR1 is MNHEY and CDR2 is SVGAGI in the germline V gene. The CDR3 has 12 residues. V was pared by 8 bases and J by 1 base, with 9 bases between. CDR3 bases: TGTGCCAGCGCGGACACTTCCTACGAGCAGTACTTC. Encoded protein: CASADTSYEQYF.